This T cell receptor (beta chain) stems from a study of T cells in Graves' hyperthyroidism and ophthalmopathy. Hyperthyroidism of Graves' type that showed no ophthalmopathy progression within 18 months was stable. The PBMCs were sourced from fresh peripheral blood (about 9.6 ml). What was amplified from RNA transcripts were TCR beta CDR3 regions. Researchers ran a first-round RT-PCR on the TCR CDR3 using the HTBI primer set. Each CDR3 protein is one row after TCRdb ran MiXCR on the multiplex PCR reads. The sample lists approximately 330,000 distinct CDR3 sequences, about 18% occurring once. Germline CDR1 DFQATT, CDR2 SNEGSKA (reference sequence). The V segment lost 5 bases and the J segment 1 base; nucleotides outside the gene matches: 3. The CDR3 sequence is 15 residues long. This clonotype was seen a few times. As yet, its antigen is unknown. Study results and limitations: Separation of ophthalmopathy from stable hyperthyroidism was achieved by a 13 V-J model. Prediction of ophthalmopathy progression came a median around 6 months pre-onset.

Sequencing was carried out using blood. This clonotype was sampled from a woman aged 45-65 years with Graves' hyperthyroidism. This rearrangement joins TRBV20-1 to TRBJ2-7; 15 bases are shared with TRBD2. The CDR3 here is CSAGGTSGRSYEQYF. The CDR3 DNA sequence: TGCAGTGCTGGGGGGACTAGCGGGAGGTCCTACGAGCAGTACTTC.